This TCR beta chain was retrieved from a study of blood T cell repertoires in COVID-19 (dated by TCRdb to about 2020). At the level of the whole study: Samples from collaborators originated in the United States, Italy and Spain and spanned both the acute and convalescent phases of COVID-19. The material from the prospective study consisted of cDNA or gDNA derived from T cells, B-cell-depleted T cells, or PBMCs. Deeply sampled blood TCRbeta repertoires from subjects exposed to, actively infected with, or recovered from COVID-19 were included in the dataset. A freely available public database, intended as a resource for researchers studying the immune response to SARS-CoV-2, is where the repertoires were released. The samples were drawn from the first 160 participants of the ongoing ImmuneRACE study and from over a thousand subjects provided by 6 global collaborators. A de-identified subject ID, COVID-19 status, age in years and sex were almost always included in the sample metadata. Where HLA class I and class II types were available, the types were taken from metadata supplied by the sample provider, not from assay-based typing.

What the study reported, not specific to this receptor: Clinical and demographic metadata were provided uncurated, with the amount varying by source and participant.

This clone was picked up one time. Its target antigen remains unknown. Within one base of it there is no much larger clone, and no base qualities were kept. The germline V gene (reference sequence) specifies LNHDA as CDR1 and SQIVND as CDR2. The CDR3, from cysteine to phenylalanine, totals 13 residues. Of the read, only the CDR3 DNA is kept; its 39 bases are in frame from base 1. The germline ends are 8 bases apart after V is trimmed by 3 bases and J by 3 bases. Collaborating institutions collected whole blood in K2EDTA tubes following their own protocols. For TCRbeta analysis, collaborators shipped samples in one of three forms: frozen whole blood, isolated PBMCs, or DNA extracted from either of those sample types. TCRbeta CDR3 regions were amplified from genomic DNA using the immunoSEQ Assay, a bias-controlled multiplex PCR. On the authors' methods: The number of nucleated cells in each sample was estimated from the amplification of reference gene primers within the assay. To quantify the absolute abundance of each unique TCRbeta CDR3 rearrangement, sequence reads were collapsed and filtered. Productive Simpson clonality was computed per sample as the square root of Simpson's diversity index over productive rearrangements. What TCRdb holds here is the immuneACCESS table cut down to in-frame rearrangements. Part of the clones is not present; checked against another copy, under half of the missing clones reflect an unresolved V gene, and the others are unexplained. Clonal size and the V and J genes are those of that table, whereas D and trimming came from the DNA. This sample has 55,000 to 65,000 clones in its table, and approximately 86% of those were observed once. The ten top clones hold about a tenth of the sample.

The sequencing input was peripheral blood. The source of this sequence is a human donor with acute or convalescent COVID-19. The donor label of this sample is uncertain. The rearranged chain carries TRBV19 and TRBJ1-1; the D gene is possibly TRBD1, with 5 bases matching. The nucleotide sequence is TGTGCCAGTAGTATCACGACAGACACTGAAGCTTTCTTT. This gives the protein CASSITTDTEAFF.